A selection of T cell receptor beta chains follows, all from one sample in a study of regulatory T cells in long-lasting Graves disease. TCRdb processed the multiplex PCR reads anew with MiXCR; each CDR3 protein has one entry. The table shows roughly 320,000 distinct CDR3 sequences, with 15% to 20% occurring only once. A further study also used this sample, focusing on T cells in Graves' hyperthyroidism and ophthalmopathy.

This specimen consisted of peripheral blood mononuclear cells (PBMCs), obtained at new diagnosis, from a patient treated with antithyroid drugs. The receptors originated from a man aged 40-55 years with Graves disease. Each CDR3 is given with its conserved first and last residue. Each record gives: V gene, D gene, clone size, J gene, CDR3 DNA, CDR3 protein. The D gene is left open where the match is weak. Only part of the rows carry a size: once, few, many, or a class if the clone is expanded.

v_call: TRBV20-1
d_call: TRBD1
clone_size: .
j_call: TRBJ2-7
cdr3_nt: TGCAGTGCTAGAGCCTTACAGGACAGGGATACCTACGAGCAGTACTTC
cdr3_aa: CSARALQDRDTYEQYF

v_call: TRBV18
d_call: TRBD1
clone_size: .
j_call: TRBJ1-2
cdr3_nt: TGTGCCAGCTCACCGACAGGGGCCGTCGCTGGCTACACCTTC
cdr3_aa: CASSPTGAVAGYTF

v_call: TRBV12-3/TRBV12-4
d_call: TRBD2
clone_size: .
j_call: TRBJ2-7
cdr3_nt: TGTGCCAGCAGTTTTGAACTAGCGGGCTCTGAGCAGTACTTC
cdr3_aa: CASSFELAGSEQYF

v_call: TRBV12-3/TRBV12-4
d_call: .
clone_size: many
j_call: TRBJ2-7
cdr3_nt: TGTGCCAGCAGTGCAGGACGGAGCTCCTACGAGCAGTACTTC
cdr3_aa: CASSAGRSSYEQYF

v_call: TRBV29-1
d_call: .
clone_size: .
j_call: TRBJ2-3
cdr3_nt: TGCAGCGTTGAAGATCTGAGGTTGGTAGCAGATACGCAGTATTTT
cdr3_aa: CSVEDLRLVADTQYF

v_call: TRBV20-1
d_call: .
clone_size: .
j_call: TRBJ2-3
cdr3_nt: TGCAGTGCAGAAACAGGGAGAGCGCAGTATTTT
cdr3_aa: CSAETGRAQYF

v_call: TRBV5-8
d_call: .
clone_size: .
j_call: TRBJ1-5
cdr3_nt: TGTGCCAGCAGCTTGCGGTTCGAGCCCCAGCATTTT
cdr3_aa: CASSLRFEPQHF

v_call: TRBV7-2
d_call: .
clone_size: .
j_call: TRBJ2-1
cdr3_nt: TGTGCCAGCAGCCCCTGGGCACAATCAGAAGAGCAGTTCTTC
cdr3_aa: CASSPWAQSEEQFF

v_call: TRBV11-2
d_call: .
clone_size: many
j_call: TRBJ1-6
cdr3_nt: TGTGCCAGCACCATGGCTGGGAATTCACCCCTCCACTTT
cdr3_aa: CASTMAGNSPLHF

v_call: TRBV28
d_call: TRBD1
clone_size: many
j_call: TRBJ2-2
cdr3_nt: TGTGCCAGCTGCAGGGGGCGTTCCGGGGAGCTGTTTTTT
cdr3_aa: CASCRGRSGELFF

v_call: TRBV18
d_call: TRBD1
clone_size: many
j_call: TRBJ2-7
cdr3_nt: TGTGCCAGCTCACGATGGACAGGGGACTCCTACGAGCAGTACTTC
cdr3_aa: CASSRWTGDSYEQYF

v_call: TRBV5-6
d_call: .
clone_size: few
j_call: TRBJ2-1
cdr3_nt: TGTGCCAGCAGCTTGGACTGGAGGGATGAGCAGTTCTTC
cdr3_aa: CASSLDWRDEQFF

v_call: TRBV12-3/TRBV12-4
d_call: .
clone_size: many
j_call: TRBJ1-1
cdr3_nt: TGTGCCAGCAGGGCCGGTAGTCGGAACACTGAAGCTTTCTTT
cdr3_aa: CASRAGSRNTEAFF

v_call: TRBV6-1
d_call: .
clone_size: .
j_call: TRBJ2-7
cdr3_nt: TGTGCCAGCAGCAGGGTGCCCTACGAGCAGTACTTC
cdr3_aa: CASSRVPYEQYF

v_call: TRBV20-1
d_call: TRBD2
clone_size: few
j_call: TRBJ2-2
cdr3_nt: TGCAGTGCTTCCACGAGCGGGGGGACTAACACCGGGGAGCTGTTTTTT
cdr3_aa: CSASTSGGTNTGELFF

v_call: TRBV2
d_call: .
clone_size: few
j_call: TRBJ2-3
cdr3_nt: TGTGCCAGCAGTGTCCGGGGGGCCGGGGCCGATACGCAGTATTTT
cdr3_aa: CASSVRGAGADTQYF

v_call: TRBV30
d_call: .
clone_size: many
j_call: TRBJ2-1
cdr3_nt: TGTGCCTGGAGTCTATCATACAATGAGCAGTTCTTC
cdr3_aa: CAWSLSYNEQFF

v_call: TRBV18
d_call: .
clone_size: many
j_call: TRBJ2-1
cdr3_nt: TGTGCCAGCTCACCCCAGTTTTACAATGAGCAGTTCTTC
cdr3_aa: CASSPQFYNEQFF

v_call: TRBV24-1
d_call: TRBD2
clone_size: few
j_call: TRBJ2-2
cdr3_nt: TGTGCCACCAGTGCCCCAAGGAGACTAGCGGGGGGCCAGCGTACCGGGGAGCTGTTTTTT
cdr3_aa: CATSAPRRLAGGQRTGELFF

v_call: TRBV5-1
d_call: .
clone_size: many
j_call: TRBJ2-3
cdr3_nt: TGCGCCAGCAGCTTGTATCCGACGGGCACAGATACGCAGTATTTT
cdr3_aa: CASSLYPTGTDTQYF

v_call: TRBV20-1
d_call: TRBD1
clone_size: many
j_call: TRBJ1-1
cdr3_nt: TGCAGTGCTACGGACAGGGGAGGTGGTCAAACTGAAGCTTTCTTT
cdr3_aa: CSATDRGGGQTEAFF

v_call: TRBV6-1
d_call: .
clone_size: many
j_call: TRBJ1-1
cdr3_nt: TGTGCCAGCAGTGAAGTAGGTACTGAAGCTTTCTTT
cdr3_aa: CASSEVGTEAFF

v_call: TRBV11-2
d_call: TRBD2
clone_size: .
j_call: TRBJ2-7
cdr3_nt: TGTGCCAGCAGCTTACCCTCGGCGGGGGACGCCTACGAGCAGTACTTC
cdr3_aa: CASSLPSAGDAYEQYF

v_call: TRBV20-1
d_call: .
clone_size: many
j_call: TRBJ2-5
cdr3_nt: TGCAGTGCTAGAGATTTCAGGGGCCAAGAGACCCAGTACTTC
cdr3_aa: CSARDFRGQETQYF

v_call: TRBV11-2
d_call: TRBD2
clone_size: .
j_call: TRBJ2-1
cdr3_nt: TGTGCCAGCAGGGAGCCGGGGGGGTCCTACAATGAGCAGTTCTTC
cdr3_aa: CASREPGGSYNEQFF

v_call: TRBV7-3
d_call: .
clone_size: .
j_call: TRBJ1-3
cdr3_nt: TGTGCCAGCAGCTTATGGGGCAACTCTGGAAACACCATATATTTT
cdr3_aa: CASSLWGNSGNTIYF

v_call: TRBV5-5
d_call: .
clone_size: many
j_call: TRBJ1-1
cdr3_nt: TGTGCCAGCAGCTTGGTTGGGGATGCGAACACTGAAGCTTTCTTT
cdr3_aa: CASSLVGDANTEAFF

v_call: TRBV15
d_call: .
clone_size: few
j_call: TRBJ2-5
cdr3_nt: TGTGCCACGGGGGGACAGTTTCAAGAGACCCAGTACTTC
cdr3_aa: CATGGQFQETQYF

v_call: TRBV28
d_call: .
clone_size: many
j_call: TRBJ2-6
cdr3_nt: TGTGCCAGCAGTCCGCACAGGGCTGGGGCCAACGTCCTGACTTTC
cdr3_aa: CASSPHRAGANVLTF

v_call: TRBV20-1
d_call: .
clone_size: .
j_call: TRBJ2-7
cdr3_nt: TGCAGTGCTAGAGATAGGGGGAAGTACGAGCAGTACTTC
cdr3_aa: CSARDRGKYEQYF

v_call: TRBV5-1
d_call: .
clone_size: few
j_call: TRBJ1-1
cdr3_nt: TGCGCCAGCAGCTTGGCCCCAGGGAGGGCTGAAGCTTTCTTT
cdr3_aa: CASSLAPGRAEAFF

v_call: TRBV7-2
d_call: TRBD1
clone_size: few
j_call: TRBJ1-6
cdr3_nt: TGTGCCAGCAGCACCGCAGGGGGAATGGGTTCACCCCTCCACTTT
cdr3_aa: CASSTAGGMGSPLHF

v_call: TRBV7-2
d_call: TRBD2
clone_size: many
j_call: TRBJ2-2
cdr3_nt: TGTGCCAGCAGCCCCAGCAGAGCTTCGCGGGGGTACACCGGGGAGCTGTTTTTT
cdr3_aa: CASSPSRASRGYTGELFF

v_call: TRBV4-2
d_call: .
clone_size: few
j_call: TRBJ1-6
cdr3_nt: TGTGCCAGCAGCCAAGATCTAGGGCAGAGCTATAATTCACCCCTCCACTTT
cdr3_aa: CASSQDLGQSYNSPLHF

v_call: TRBV11-3
d_call: .
clone_size: few
j_call: TRBJ2-7
cdr3_nt: TGTGCCAGCAGCTTAGACAGGAGAAGGGGGAGCTCCTACGAGCAGTACTTC
cdr3_aa: CASSLDRRRGSSYEQYF

v_call: TRBV7-2
d_call: TRBD2
clone_size: many
j_call: TRBJ2-5
cdr3_nt: TGTGCCAGCAGCTTAGTTGCTCGACTAGCGGGGACCCAAGAGACCCAGTACTTC
cdr3_aa: CASSLVARLAGTQETQYF

v_call: TRBV20-1
d_call: TRBD1
clone_size: .
j_call: TRBJ1-2
cdr3_nt: TGCAGTGCTAGAGCCGGACAGGGTGCTAACTATGGCTACACCTTC
cdr3_aa: CSARAGQGANYGYTF

v_call: TRBV9
d_call: .
clone_size: few
j_call: TRBJ1-6
cdr3_nt: TGTGCCAGCAGCGTAGCTTGGGCCTCACCCCTCCACTTT
cdr3_aa: CASSVAWASPLHF

v_call: TRBV20-1
d_call: .
clone_size: many
j_call: TRBJ1-5
cdr3_nt: TGCAGTGCTAGAGATTTCCAGCGTATGGGGCCCCAGCATTTT
cdr3_aa: CSARDFQRMGPQHF

v_call: TRBV7-8
d_call: TRBD1
clone_size: many
j_call: TRBJ1-5
cdr3_nt: TGTGCCAGCAGCTTATATATAGGGGGCCGCAATCAGCCCCAGCATTTT
cdr3_aa: CASSLYIGGRNQPQHF

v_call: TRBV2
d_call: .
clone_size: many
j_call: TRBJ1-4
cdr3_nt: TGTGCCAGCATTGAGTTCGTTTCTAATGAAAAACTGTTTTTT
cdr3_aa: CASIEFVSNEKLFF